This is a list of T cell receptor beta chains from one sample in a study of beta chain features in type 1 diabetes. Data came from immunoSEQ multiplex PCR; TCRdb stores just in-frame clones and leaves some out. The sample has over 150,000 clones, around 8.6% seen once. The sample taken for sequencing was central memory CD4+ T cells from blood. All receptors come from a woman under 30 with type 1 diabetes. Each CDR3 is given without its conserved first and last residue.

v_call: TRBV6-6; j_call: TRBJ1-5; cdr3_aa: ASSYGQTNQPQH
v_call: TRBV5-6; j_call: TRBJ2-2; cdr3_aa: ASSYDRVTGELF
v_call: TRBV29-1; j_call: TRBJ2-4; cdr3_aa: SVGTGDGNIQY
v_call: TRBV4-3; j_call: TRBJ2-3; cdr3_aa: ASSLASVGDTQY
v_call: TRBV5-4; j_call: TRBJ1-2; cdr3_aa: ASSLAGTAHYGYT
v_call: TRBV7-9; j_call: TRBJ2-7; cdr3_aa: ASSLSNQGTEQY
v_call: TRBV28; j_call: TRBJ2-7; cdr3_aa: ASKEGTGGWEQY
v_call: TRBV29-1; j_call: TRBJ2-3; cdr3_aa: SGTSGGAADTQY
v_call: TRBV5-4; j_call: TRBJ2-5; cdr3_aa: ASSPSGRQETQY
v_call: TRBV19; j_call: TRBJ1-1; cdr3_aa: ASSTNRGTEAF
v_call: TRBV7-3; j_call: TRBJ1-1; cdr3_aa: ASSPSGTEREAF
v_call: TRBV5-1; j_call: TRBJ2-1; cdr3_aa: ASSPEWEGYNEQF
v_call: TRBV28; j_call: TRBJ1-5; cdr3_aa: ASSPPTGGNQPQH
v_call: TRBV11-2; j_call: TRBJ2-5; cdr3_aa: ASSASGLQETQY
v_call: TRBV20-1; j_call: TRBJ2-1; cdr3_aa: SAHGPGEGF
v_call: TRBV9; j_call: TRBJ2-2; cdr3_aa: ASSVTSGRFPGELF
v_call: TRBV19; j_call: TRBJ2-5; cdr3_aa: ASSLQGQETQY
v_call: TRBV18; j_call: TRBJ2-7; cdr3_aa: ASSPVTGVDEQY
v_call: TRBV6-5; j_call: TRBJ1-2; cdr3_aa: ASFAVGYT
v_call: TRBV6-5; j_call: TRBJ2-2; cdr3_aa: ASSPTGYGELF
v_call: TRBV9; j_call: TRBJ2-1; cdr3_aa: ASSPVAGISYNEQF
v_call: TRBV11-3; j_call: TRBJ1-5; cdr3_aa: ASSLGRNNQPQH
v_call: TRBV7-9; j_call: TRBJ2-2; cdr3_aa: ASTREAGNGELF
v_call: TRBV7-8; j_call: TRBJ2-3; cdr3_aa: ASSLAGSRPDTQY
v_call: TRBV10-3; j_call: TRBJ2-5; cdr3_aa: AISDRETQY
v_call: TRBV7-2; j_call: TRBJ2-1; cdr3_aa: ASSSRLEWRGLAEQF
v_call: TRBV5-4; j_call: TRBJ2-7; cdr3_aa: ASSSQGGSYEQY
v_call: TRBV7-8; j_call: TRBJ2-5; cdr3_aa: ASSLASGTQY
v_call: TRBV2; j_call: TRBJ1-4; cdr3_aa: ASSETGGKLF
v_call: TRBV28; j_call: TRBJ2-7; cdr3_aa: ASSSTGQLSYEQY
v_call: TRBV28; j_call: TRBJ2-7; cdr3_aa: ASSWGSLTYEQY
v_call: TRBV10-3; j_call: TRBJ2-5; cdr3_aa: AISGSEETQY
v_call: TRBV5-6; j_call: TRBJ2-1; cdr3_aa: ASSPTGGQQVRREQF
v_call: TRBV4-3; j_call: TRBJ2-5; cdr3_aa: ASSQDHYGGSQETQY
v_call: TRBV27; j_call: TRBJ1-1; cdr3_aa: ASSPQGGDTEAF
v_call: TRBV19; j_call: TRBJ2-1; cdr3_aa: ASSIPGGRSNEQF
v_call: TRBV18; j_call: TRBJ2-1; cdr3_aa: ASSPGQGGHEQF
v_call: TRBV7-2; j_call: TRBJ2-5; cdr3_aa: ASSRDQETQY
v_call: TRBV5-1; j_call: TRBJ2-7; cdr3_aa: ASSVTGQGGYEQY
v_call: TRBV7-8; j_call: TRBJ2-3; cdr3_aa: ASSSQGLAADTQY
v_call: TRBV5-1; j_call: TRBJ1-1; cdr3_aa: ASSGGQGSAAF
v_call: TRBV5-1; j_call: TRBJ2-3; cdr3_aa: ASSLVSSGTDTQY
v_call: TRBV27; j_call: TRBJ2-5; cdr3_aa: ASSPWLGEETQY
v_call: TRBV11-1; j_call: TRBJ2-1; cdr3_aa: ASSPTVHTYNEQF
v_call: TRBV6-5; j_call: TRBJ1-6; cdr3_aa: ASRGQAENSPLH
v_call: TRBV7-2; j_call: TRBJ2-7; cdr3_aa: ASSRGSYEQY
v_call: TRBV7-3; j_call: TRBJ2-1; cdr3_aa: ASSRLAGVENEQF
v_call: TRBV7-2; j_call: TRBJ2-6; cdr3_aa: ASSSSAHRANSGANVLT
v_call: TRBV7-7; j_call: TRBJ2-1; cdr3_aa: ASSRDSLDEQF
v_call: TRBV6-6; j_call: TRBJ1-5; cdr3_aa: ASMSRVNQPQH
v_call: TRBV29-1; j_call: TRBJ1-2; cdr3_aa: SVGTGQEYGYT
v_call: TRBV4-3; j_call: TRBJ2-1; cdr3_aa: ASSHATVEGEQF
v_call: TRBV5-1; j_call: TRBJ2-1; cdr3_aa: ASSPRLAGGGNEQF
v_call: TRBV6-5; j_call: TRBJ1-5; cdr3_aa: ASSRDRGQPQH
v_call: TRBV5-1; j_call: TRBJ2-1; cdr3_aa: ASSLMSFYNEQF
v_call: TRBV4-1; j_call: TRBJ2-1; cdr3_aa: ASSQEAGGLRNEQF
v_call: TRBV4-2; j_call: TRBJ2-5; cdr3_aa: ASRPTSVLSETQY
v_call: TRBV7-2; j_call: TRBJ1-5; cdr3_aa: ATQWGSGQPQH
v_call: TRBV11-2; j_call: TRBJ2-7; cdr3_aa: ASSFPSSGTVY